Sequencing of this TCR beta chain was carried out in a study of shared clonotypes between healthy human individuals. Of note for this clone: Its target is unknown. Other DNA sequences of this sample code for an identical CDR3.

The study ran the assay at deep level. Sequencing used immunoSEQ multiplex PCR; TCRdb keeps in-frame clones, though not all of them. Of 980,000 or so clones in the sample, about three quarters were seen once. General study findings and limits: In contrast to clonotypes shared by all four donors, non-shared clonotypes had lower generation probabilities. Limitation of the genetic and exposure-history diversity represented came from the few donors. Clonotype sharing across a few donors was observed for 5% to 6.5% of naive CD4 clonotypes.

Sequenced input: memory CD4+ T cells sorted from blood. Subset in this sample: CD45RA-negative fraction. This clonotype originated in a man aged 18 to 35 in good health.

The CDR3 loop reads CASSYGAYNEQFF. The CDR3 DNA follows: TGTGCCAGCAGTTACGGTGCCTACAATGAGCAGTTCTTC. The rearrangement links TRBV6-5 to TRBJ2-1, with D uncertain. The CDR3 is 13 residues long. The V end lost 2 bases, the J end lost 2 bases, and 4 bases lay between the germline ends. Germline-derived CDR1 and CDR2 are MNHEY and SVGAGI.